This T cell receptor beta chain comes out of a study of vaccination and CD4 T cells after COVID-19. As for the study in general: Post-COVID draws followed diagnosis by a median around 92 days (range 35 to 161). SARS-CoV-2, HCoV-NL63, HCoV-OC43 and HCoV-229E supplied the overlapping spike peptides used to stimulate cells.

The V segment lost 1 base and the J segment 0 bases; nucleotides outside the gene matches: 6. CDR1 SEHNR and CDR2 FQNEAQ come from the germline V gene (reference sequence). The CDR3 spans 18 residues. CD4+ T cells that had been cultured provided DNA sequenced with the Oncomine TCR Beta short-read assay. MiXCR, applied by TCRdb to the PCR reads, yields one record per CDR3 protein. The sample contains nearly 15,000 distinct CDR3 sequences, 52% of which appear only once. Treatment noted: approximately nine-day PBMC culture with coronavirus spike peptide pools or control peptides (ViraFEST assay). As concerns this clonotype: No antigen is known for it.

The sequenced sample consisted of CD4+ T cells from blood, cultured in vitro. The V gene is TRBV7-9, the J gene TRBJ2-6; 7 bases line up with TRBD2. The source of this sequence is a human donor who had recovered from COVID-19. The CDR3 is CASSLEGGLRSGANVLTF. The CDR3 DNA is TGTGCCAGCAGCTTAGAGGGAGGGTTACGCTCTGGGGCCAACGTCCTGACTTTC.